One and the same sample provided the 15 T cell receptor beta chains below, sequenced in a study of T-cell reconstitution after alpha-beta-depleted transplantation in children. Library preparation (for TCRbeta) was performed with unique molecular identifiers. MiXCR was run by TCRdb on the PCR reads, yielding one entry per CDR3 protein. The sample includes over 200,000 distinct CDR3 sequences, approximately 9.5% of them seen just once. This sample comprised PBMCs from the stem cell graft donor, obtained from the stem cell graft. These receptors came from a human donor who donated a stem cell graft to a child with acute lymphoblastic leukemia.

This clonotype was seen a handful of times. The chain joins TRBV10-2 to TRBJ1-2, with no clear D. Deletions cut 6 bases from V and 3 bases from J, with 11 bases between. The length of the CDR3 is 13 residues. In germline, CDR1 is WSHSY, CDR2 SAAADI. The CDR3, as DNA: TGCGCCAGCAGCGAAAATGGGGACTATGGCTACACCTTC. Translating it yields CASSENGDYGYTF.

The chain links TRBV7-2 to TRBJ1-1; D unclear. Germline CDR1 reads SGHTA; CDR2 reads FQGNSA. The ends were cut back, 5 bases at V and 0 bases at J, with 13 bases in the middle. This CDR3 is 15 amino acids long. The CDR3 DNA reads as TGTGCCAGCAGCCCCGACATTAACATGAACACTGAAGCTTTCTTT. Translating it yields CASSPDINMNTEAFF.

This clonotype was counted a few times. The chain links TRBV20-1 to TRBJ2-7; possible D gene TRBD2, 6 bases. In germline, CDR1 is DFQATT, CDR2 SNEGSKA (reference sequence). The CDR3 totals 15 residues. V was cut by 3 bases and J by 2 bases, with 17 bases left in between. CDR3 in amino acids: CSASPGMGGTYEQYF. The DNA of the CDR3 is TGCAGTGCTAGTCCCGGGATGGGAGGCACCTACGAGCAGTACTTC.

This CDR3 is CAWSRGGNSPLHF. In nucleotides, the CDR3 is TGTGCCTGGAGCCGTGGGGGAAATTCACCCCTCCACTTT. The V call is TRBV30, the J call TRBJ1-6, with a possible D match to TRBD1 (5 bases). Trimming cost V 3 bases and J 7 bases, with 10 bases left between them. The CDR3 consists of 13 residues. The germline gives CDR1 GTSNPN, CDR2 SVGIG (reference sequence).

The chain carries TRBV14 and TRBJ2-2, with D tentatively TRBD2 (6 bases). CDR1 SGHDN and CDR2 FVKESK come from the germline V gene. Deletions cut 4 bases from V and 6 bases from J, with 9 bases between. The CDR3 runs 13 residues. The CDR3 spells CASSLRGAGELFF. DNA for the CDR3: TGTGCCAGCAGCCTGCGGGGAGCCGGGGAGCTGTTTTTT.

This clonotype was seen a few times. The chain carries TRBV5-1 and TRBJ2-5, with TRBD1 matching 9 bases. This CDR3 has 15 residues. J gave up 1 base and V 4 bases, and 5 bases lay outside the gene matches. Germline V gene sequence: CDR1 SGHRS, CDR2 YFSETQ. For the CDR3, the DNA is TGCGCCAGCAGCGTCGGGACAGGGACCCAAGAGACCCAGTACTTC. Translated: CASSVGTGTQETQYF.

The rearrangement links TRBV20-1 to TRBJ2-3; D uncertain. This CDR3 is built from 11 residues. Germline V gene sequence: CDR1 DFQATT, CDR2 SNEGSKA (reference sequence). With 1 base removed from V and 5 bases from J, the gap between germline ends came to 4 bases. As DNA, the CDR3 is TGCAGTGCTAGAGTTGTAGATACGCAGTATTTT. It is translated as CSARVVDTQYF.

The V and J genes are TRBV27 and TRBJ1-2; 7 nucleotides agree with TRBD1. Germline trimming cut 5 bases from V and 14 bases from J; bases unmatched to any gene: 8. The CDR3 contains 11 residues. Germline V gene lookup returns CDR1 MNHEY and CDR2 SMNVEV (reference sequence). The CDR3 sequence: CASSGDSSWTF. CDR3 DNA sequence: TGTGCCAGCAGTGGGGACAGCTCCTGGACCTTC.

There are many counts of this clonotype. J is TRBJ2-5 and V is TRBV20-1; TRBD2 matches at 9 bases. The CDR3 is 14 residues long. CDR1 and CDR2 from the germline V gene are DFQATT and SNEGSKA (reference sequence). J was trimmed by 9 bases and V by 2 bases; bases with no gene match: 10. The CDR3 reads CSARRRGGAPPQYF. CDR3 nucleotide sequence: TGCAGTGCTAGAAGGCGCGGGGGGGCCCCCCCCCAGTACTTC.

This clonotype was picked up many times. V and J are TRBV10-3 and TRBJ2-7; the D gene is possibly TRBD2 (7 bases). V was clipped by 0 bases and J by 5 bases, with 20 bases between them. The CDR3 loop spans 17 amino acids. CDR1 is ENHRY, CDR2 SYGVKD, per germline. CDR3 in amino acids: CAISESVLPGGGHEQYF. CDR3 sequence (DNA): TGTGCCATCAGTGAGTCGGTTCTCCCGGGGGGCGGCCACGAGCAGTACTTC.

This clonotype was observed many times. The chain employs TRBV18 and TRBJ1-5; D not resolved. This CDR3 has 14 residues. Trimming left V 3 bases short and J 8 bases short, with 14 bases between. CDR1 is KGHSH and CDR2 is LQKENI in the germline V gene. In DNA form, the CDR3 reads TGTGCCAGCTCACCCCTGGCCGGGGTAGAGCCCCAGCATTTT. Translation: CASSPLAGVEPQHF.

This clonotype was seen ten or more times. The chain links TRBV4-2 to TRBJ1-5; D perhaps matches TRBD1 (6 bases). The CDR3 is 15 amino acids. Deletions cut 5 bases from V and 6 bases from J, with 17 bases between. Looked up from germline, CDR1 is LGHNA and CDR2 is YNFKEQ. CDR3 DNA: TGTGCCAGCAGCGCATACCAGGGGCTGAGTCAGCCCCAGCATTTT. It specifies CASSAYQGLSQPQHF.

The chain has TRBV11-2 and TRBJ2-1, with 7 bases lining up with TRBD2. J lost 5 bases, V lost 1 base, and 11 bases had no gene match. The CDR3 length is 17 residues. The germline V gene encodes CDR1 SGHAT and CDR2 FQNNGV. The CDR3 DNA is TGTGCCAGCAGCTTAGTCGGTGGGGGGGTCCGGAACAATGAGCAGTTCTTC. This gives the protein CASSLVGGGVRNNEQFF.

This chain connects TRBV20-1 to TRBJ2-7; D not resolved. V lost 1 base, J lost 2 bases, and 15 bases lay in between. This CDR3 comprises 15 residues. Germline values: CDR1 DFQATT, CDR2 SNEGSKA (reference sequence). CDR3 protein: CSARGQLASTYEQYF. The CDR3 DNA reads TGCAGTGCTAGAGGCCAGCTGGCCTCTACCTACGAGCAGTACTTC.

The rearrangement uses TRBV7-8 and TRBJ2-3; D remains unclear. The CDR3 covers 10 residues. Germline values: CDR1 SGHVS, CDR2 FQNEAQ. V was clipped by 10 bases and J by 6 bases, with 8 bases between them. The CDR3 loop reads CATKADTQYF. CDR3 DNA sequence: TGTGCCACCAAAGCGGATACGCAGTATTTT. Full variable domain (missing parts from reference TRBV7-8 and TRBJ2-3): GAGVSQSPRYKVAKRGQDVALRCDPISGHVSLFWYQQALGQGPEFLTYFQNEAQLDKSGLPSDRFFAERPEGSVSTLKIQRTQQEDSAVYLCATKADTQYFGPGTRLTVL.